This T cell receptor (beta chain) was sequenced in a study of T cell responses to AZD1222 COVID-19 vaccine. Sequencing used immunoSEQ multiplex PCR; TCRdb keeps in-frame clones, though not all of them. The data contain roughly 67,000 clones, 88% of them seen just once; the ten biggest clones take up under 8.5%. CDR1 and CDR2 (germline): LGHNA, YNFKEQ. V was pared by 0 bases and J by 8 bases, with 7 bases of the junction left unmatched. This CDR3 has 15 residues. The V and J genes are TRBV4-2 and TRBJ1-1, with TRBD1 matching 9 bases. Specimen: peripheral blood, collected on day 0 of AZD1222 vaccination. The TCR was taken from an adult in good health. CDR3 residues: CASSQDLGTGTEAFF. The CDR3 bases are TGTGCCAGCAGCCAAGATTTGGGGACAGGGACCGAAGCTTTCTTT.